This T cell receptor (beta chain) was recovered during a study of cytomegalovirus exposure and HLA in healthy donors. Study-level background: Around 86 million unique TCRs, all from HLA-typed donors, were included in an early release of the data.

It was with 60 Vbeta and 13 Jbeta primers that the PCR ran. The protocol was immunoSEQ multiplex PCR, while the TCRdb copy is restricted to in-frame clones and leaves out a portion. The profile covers fewer than 150,000 clones, with 70% to 85% appearing a single time and 4.2% taken by the ten largest. Study-level findings and limits: Three of the chains that were CMV-associated were confirmed in vitro to be specific for CMV antigens. Near-uniform donor sequencing depth was presumed by presence/absence analyses. As was reported, the HLA-A and HLA-B alleles of most subjects were accurately predicted from TCR beta sequences.

Points on this clone: Its antigen is not known.

Germline CDR1 GTSNPN, CDR2 SVGIG (reference sequence). V gave up 5 bases and J gave up 1 base, with 10 bases separating them. CDR3 size: 13 residues. The sample consisted of PBMCs. This receptor was taken from a middle-aged woman in good health and CMV-seropositive. This chain uses TRBV30 with TRBJ2-3; D uncertain. This CDR3 is CAWAESGTDTQYF. CDR3 bases: TGTGCCTGGGCGGAGTCAGGCACAGATACGCAGTATTTT. The variable domain in full, completed from reference TRBV30 and TRBJ2-3, reads SQTIHQWPATLVQPVGSPLSLECTVEGTSNPNLYWYRQAAGRGLQLLFYSVGIGQISSEVPQNLSASRPQDRQFILSSKKLLLSDSGFYLCAWAESGTDTQYFGPGTRLTVL.